Listed below are T cell receptor beta chains from one sample, sequenced in a study of cytomegalovirus exposure and HLA in healthy donors. The method was immunoSEQ multiplex PCR; TCRdb's version includes in-frame clones alone and lacks a portion of them. The sample contains tens of thousands of clones, roughly 70% of which appear only once. The sample consisted of PBMCs. These receptors were obtained from a man aged 55 to 70 in good health and CMV-seropositive. CDR3s include the opening cysteine and the closing phenylalanine or tryptophan. Each record gives: V gene, CDR3 protein.

v_gene: TRBV5-1
CDR3aa: CASSLTFQETQYF

v_gene: TRBV7-2
CDR3aa: CASSPWSGSETQYF

v_gene: TRBV27
CDR3aa: CASAQAETQYF

v_gene: TRBV9
CDR3aa: CASSVVGSGVNEQFF

v_gene: TRBV6-1
CDR3aa: CASSELGLGEQYF

v_gene: TRBV14
CDR3aa: CASSRPGTSVSYEQYF

v_gene: TRBV5-1
CDR3aa: CASRGGITEAFF

v_gene: TRBV27
CDR3aa: CASKGLAFTGELFF

v_gene: TRBV7-6
CDR3aa: CASSAQRGVTGELFF

v_gene: TRBV6-5
CDR3aa: CASRGLAAYEQYF

v_gene: TRBV19
CDR3aa: CASSILGLAGETQYF

v_gene: TRBV10-3
CDR3aa: CAIAGDTYEQYF

v_gene: TRBV19
CDR3aa: CASSIMSGGGYNEQFF

v_gene: TRBV7-9
CDR3aa: CASPANGQGAGETQYF

v_gene: TRBV7-9
CDR3aa: CATSDRNYGYTF

v_gene: TRBV29-1
CDR3aa: CSVSDGKNYEQYF

v_gene: TRBV7-2
CDR3aa: CASSLHGTGSSYEQYF

v_gene: TRBV5-6
CDR3aa: CASSLYSGSDTQYF

v_gene: TRBV5-1
CDR3aa: CASSGTSKGDNEQFF

v_gene: TRBV18
CDR3aa: CASSHKGAGYNEQFF

v_gene: TRBV7-9
CDR3aa: CASSRDSYNEQFF

v_gene: TRBV5-1
CDR3aa: CASSSTSGAYNEQFF

v_gene: TRBV5-8
CDR3aa: CASSRGLPTGELFF

v_gene: TRBV29-1
CDR3aa: CSVEDRQGAGLGQYF

v_gene: TRBV7-6
CDR3aa: CASSLGEYYEQYF

v_gene: TRBV28
CDR3aa: CASSSPSGGKEKLFF

v_gene: TRBV5-6
CDR3aa: CASSLAYRRDEQYF

v_gene: TRBV11-2
CDR3aa: CASSSSGTQAYEQYF

v_gene: TRBV10-2
CDR3aa: CASTSGTANYGYTF

v_gene: TRBV9
CDR3aa: CASSFLTGFREQFF

v_gene: TRBV4-1
CDR3aa: CASSFRLEPYEQYF

v_gene: TRBV19
CDR3aa: CASSTSGSSETQYF

v_gene: TRBV11-2
CDR3aa: CASSYRLGGVGNEQFF

v_gene: TRBV30
CDR3aa: CAWSGGTGLGTEAFF

v_gene: TRBV7-3
CDR3aa: CASSDGLSYEQYF

v_gene: TRBV7-9
CDR3aa: CASRPLAAAQETQYF

v_gene: TRBV29-1
CDR3aa: CSASLTGGGETQYF

v_gene: TRBV6-1
CDR3aa: CASRQGQAYLYGYTF

v_gene: TRBV19
CDR3aa: CASSMYLAGGGTDTQYF

v_gene: TRBV28
CDR3aa: CASSQTIQTNWGGAFF